This is a list of T cell receptor beta chains from one sample in a study of blood T cells in healthy people across ages. From the 5' RACE reads, TCRdb called clonotypes with MiXCR, one entry per CDR3 protein. This table holds more than 750,000 distinct CDR3 sequences, 25% to 35% found once. The sample was also reused in another study, on T cells of mothers and their children.

The sample taken for sequencing was blood. These receptors all stem from a woman aged 40 to 50 in good health. Both conserved end residues are part of each CDR3. The D gene is left open where the match is weak. Not every row has a clone size; where given, it reads once, few, many or a size class.

>.|few|TRBJ2-5|TRBV20-1
CSARAVDTAETQYF
TGCAGTGCTAGAGCCGTAGACACGGCAGAGACCCAGTACTTC
>TRBD1|few|TRBJ2-5|TRBV27
CASSTTIPGQGAGGETQYF
TGTGCCAGCAGTACCACTATCCCGGGACAGGGGGCCGGGGGTGAGACCCAGTACTTC
>TRBD1|few|TRBJ1-2|TRBV15
CATSREGAGGGYTF
TGTGCCACCAGCAGAGAGGGGGCAGGGGGAGGCTACACCTTC
>.|many|TRBJ1-2|TRBV7-2
CASSLAGRGLDYGYTF
TGTGCCAGCAGCTTAGCGGGCCGGGGATTGGACTATGGCTACACCTTC
>TRBD1|many|TRBJ2-7|TRBV6-5
CASSYSIQGVSSEQYF
TGTGCCAGCAGTTACTCGATACAGGGGGTCTCGAGCGAGCAGTACTTC
>.|.|TRBJ1-5|TRBV28
CASSLAWPQHF
TGTGCCAGCAGCCTCGCGTGGCCCCAGCATTTT
>TRBD2|.|TRBJ2-1|TRBV15
CATSRESGGADNEQFF
TGTGCCACCAGCAGAGAAAGCGGGGGAGCCGACAATGAGCAGTTCTTC
>.|few|TRBJ1-1|TRBV20-1
CSAIGGTFKTGEAFF
TGCAGTGCTATAGGGGGGACCTTCAAAACGGGTGAAGCTTTCTTT
>.|.|TRBJ2-7|TRBV20-1
CSAPGLGPYNEQYF
TGCAGTGCTCCCGGCCTCGGCCCCTACAATGAGCAGTACTTC
>TRBD1|many|TRBJ2-7|TRBV28
CASSSAGTGINEQYF
TGTGCCAGCAGTTCGGCTGGGACAGGGATTAACGAGCAGTACTTC
>TRBD2|.|TRBJ2-1|TRBV29-1
CSGVSGGAYNEQFF
TGCAGCGGTGTAAGCGGGGGGGCCTACAATGAGCAGTTCTTC
>TRBD1|few|TRBJ1-1|TRBV6-6
CASVQGRLNTEAFF
TGTGCCAGCGTACAGGGGCGACTGAACACTGAAGCTTTCTTT
>TRBD1|.|TRBJ1-2|TRBV28
CASSSGTGRGYIGYGNTF
TGTGCCAGCAGTTCGGGGACAGGGCGGGGATATATCGGCTATGGCAACACCTTC
>.|few|TRBJ1-5|TRBV6-1
CASLGLNRNQPQHF
TGTGCCAGCTTAGGTCTGAACAGAAATCAGCCCCAGCATTTT
>TRBD2|many|TRBJ2-3|TRBV7-7
CASSPGTSGDTQYF
TGTGCTAGCAGCCCTGGGACTAGCGGGGATACGCAGTATTTT
>.|.|TRBJ2-1|TRBV5-1
CASSLVRAGVRMPYNEQFF
TGCGCCAGCAGCTTGGTCAGGGCAGGAGTCCGAATGCCCTACAATGAGCAGTTCTTC
>.|.|TRBJ2-3|TRBV12-3/TRBV12-4
CASSGRGSGDTQYF
TGTGCCAGCAGTGGGAGAGGGAGTGGAGATACGCAGTATTTT
>TRBD1|.|TRBJ1-4|TRBV6-5
CASRADRGLDEELFF
TGTGCCAGCAGGGCAGACAGGGGGCTTGATGAAGAACTGTTTTTT
>.|many|TRBJ2-3|TRBV6-5
CATRRDHTDTQYF
TGTGCCACCCGGAGGGACCACACAGATACGCAGTATTTT
>.|many|TRBJ2-3|TRBV5-6
CASSPWGGSTDTQYF
TGTGCCAGCAGCCCGTGGGGAGGCAGCACAGATACGCAGTATTTT
>TRBD1|.|TRBJ1-4|TRBV12-3/TRBV12-4
CASRKTGGASGKLFF
TGTGCCAGCAGAAAGACAGGGGGCGCCTCCGGGAAACTGTTTTTT
>TRBD1|.|TRBJ1-4|TRBV29-1
CSVHPGQGEKLFF
TGCAGCGTTCATCCGGGACAGGGAGAAAAACTGTTTTTT
>TRBD2|many|TRBJ2-7|TRBV29-1
CSVETGGGHEQYF
TGCAGCGTAGAAACGGGAGGCGGGCACGAGCAGTACTTC
>TRBD1|.|TRBJ2-5|TRBV9
CAGSAGQGGETQYF
TGTGCCGGCAGCGCGGGACAGGGGGGAGAGACCCAGTACTTC
>TRBD2|.|TRBJ2-3|TRBV20-1
CSARRRGTSGSSTDTQYF
TGCAGTGCTAGAAGGCGGGGAACTAGCGGGAGTAGCACAGATACGCAGTATTTT
>.|many|TRBJ2-7|TRBV28
CASTRLGYEQYF
TGTGCCAGCACCCGACTGGGATACGAGCAGTACTTC
>TRBD2|many|TRBJ2-7|TRBV5-1
CASSLGTSGDSYEQYF
TGCGCCAGCAGCTTGGGGACTAGCGGGGACTCCTACGAGCAGTACTTC
>.|many|TRBJ2-4|TRBV12-3/TRBV12-4
CASSLQAPGNIQYF
TGTGCCAGCAGTTTACAGGCCCCCGGAAACATTCAGTACTTC
>TRBD1|few|TRBJ1-5|TRBV4-1
CASSQDAGQGSPQHF
TGCGCCAGCAGCCAAGATGCAGGACAGGGTAGTCCCCAGCATTTT
>.|few|TRBJ1-4|TRBV12-3/TRBV12-4
CASSPTRVGPGEEKLFF
TGTGCCAGCAGTCCGACAAGGGTCGGGCCGGGTGAGGAAAAACTGTTTTTT
>TRBD2|few|TRBJ2-3|TRBV7-8
CASSLGGSGGILDTQYF
TGTGCCAGCAGCTTAGGTGGTAGCGGGGGGATTTTAGATACGCAGTATTTT
>.|.|TRBJ2-7|TRBV6-1
CASRPSPGRAYEQYF
TGTGCCAGCAGGCCCTCCCCCGGCAGGGCCTACGAGCAGTACTTC